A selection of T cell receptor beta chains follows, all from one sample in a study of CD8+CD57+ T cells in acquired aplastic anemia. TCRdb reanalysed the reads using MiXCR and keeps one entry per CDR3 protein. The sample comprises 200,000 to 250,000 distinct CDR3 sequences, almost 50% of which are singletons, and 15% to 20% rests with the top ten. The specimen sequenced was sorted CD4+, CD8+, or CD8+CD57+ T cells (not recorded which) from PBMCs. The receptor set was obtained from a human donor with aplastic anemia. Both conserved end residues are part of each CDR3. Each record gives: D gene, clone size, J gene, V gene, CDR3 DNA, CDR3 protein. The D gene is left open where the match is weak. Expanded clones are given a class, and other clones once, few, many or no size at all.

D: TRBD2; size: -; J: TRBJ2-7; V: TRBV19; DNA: TGTGCCAGTAGTATAGGTGTGACTAGCGTCCACGAGCAGTACTTC; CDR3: CASSIGVTSVHEQYF
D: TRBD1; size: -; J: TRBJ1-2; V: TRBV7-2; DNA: TGTGCCAGCAGCTCGGGACAGGGGGGCGTAGGCTATGGCTACACCTTC; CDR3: CASSSGQGGVGYGYTF
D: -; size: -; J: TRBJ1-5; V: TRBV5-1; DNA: TGCGCCAGCGGCCCGGGGGGGGTCAACACCAATCAGCCCCAGCATTTT; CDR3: CASGPGGVNTNQPQHF
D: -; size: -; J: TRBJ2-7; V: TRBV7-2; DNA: TGTGCCAGCAGCTTGGAGGCGGCCGAGCAGTACTTC; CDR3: CASSLEAAEQYF
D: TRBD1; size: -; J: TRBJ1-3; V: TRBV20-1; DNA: TGCAGTGTCCCGAACTTAGACAGGGTGGCTGGAAACACCATATATTTT; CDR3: CSVPNLDRVAGNTIYF
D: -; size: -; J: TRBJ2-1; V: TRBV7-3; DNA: TGTGCCAGCAGCTTAATAGTAGGGAATGAGCAGTTCTTC; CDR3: CASSLIVGNEQFF
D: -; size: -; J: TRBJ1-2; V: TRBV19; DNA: TGTGCCAGCAGGACCCGGGCCAGGGGATATGGCTACACCTTC; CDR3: CASRTRARGYGYTF
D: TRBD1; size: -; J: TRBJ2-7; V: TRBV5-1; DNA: TGCGCCAGCAGCCCGGGACAGGGTCTTACTTACGAGCAGTACTTC; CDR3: CASSPGQGLTYEQYF
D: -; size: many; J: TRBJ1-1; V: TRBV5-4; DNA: TGTGCCAGCGGTTCGGGGGTGAACACTGAAGCTTTCTTT; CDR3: CASGSGVNTEAFF
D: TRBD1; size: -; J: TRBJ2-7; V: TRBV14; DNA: TGTGCCAGCAGCGCAAGGACAGGGGGCGCGGGCGAGCAGTACTTC; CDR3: CASSARTGGAGEQYF
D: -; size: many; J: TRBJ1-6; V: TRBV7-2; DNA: TGTGCCAGCAGCTTAGCTGCGGGATCCTATAATTCACCCCTCCACTTT; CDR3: CASSLAAGSYNSPLHF
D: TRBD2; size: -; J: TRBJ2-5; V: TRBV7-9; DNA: TGTGCTAGCAGCCCTACTAGCGGGGGGGTCCAAGAGACCCAGTACTTC; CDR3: CASSPTSGGVQETQYF
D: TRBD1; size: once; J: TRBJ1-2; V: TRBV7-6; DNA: TGTGCCAGCAGCTTAGAGAGACAGGGGGCCGAAAACTATGGCTACACCTTC; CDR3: CASSLERQGAENYGYTF
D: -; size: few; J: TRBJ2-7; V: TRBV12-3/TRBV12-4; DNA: TGTGCCAGCAGTTTAGGAGAGAGCTCCTACGAGCAGTACTTC; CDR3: CASSLGESSYEQYF
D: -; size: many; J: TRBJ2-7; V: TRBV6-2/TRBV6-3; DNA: TGTGCCAGCGGAGGGACAGCCTTTTCCTACGAGCAGTACTTC; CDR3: CASGGTAFSYEQYF
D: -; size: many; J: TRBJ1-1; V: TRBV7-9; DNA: TGTGCCAGCAGCCTAAATGGAGGGGGACCAGGGGCTTTCTTT; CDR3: CASSLNGGGPGAFF
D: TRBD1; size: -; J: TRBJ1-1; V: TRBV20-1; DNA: TGCAGTGCCCGACAGGGAGGGAGGACTGAAGCTTTCTTT; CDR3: CSARQGGRTEAFF
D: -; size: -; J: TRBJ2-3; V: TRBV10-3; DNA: TGTGCCATCAGTGACGGATACACAGATACGCAGTATTTT; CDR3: CAISDGYTDTQYF
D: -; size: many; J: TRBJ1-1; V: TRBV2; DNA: TGTGCCAGCAGTGGCCAGAACACTGAAGCTTTCTTT; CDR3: CASSGQNTEAFF
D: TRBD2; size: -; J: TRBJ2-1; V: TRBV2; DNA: TGTGCCAGCAGTGAAGCGGGGGGGACCATTTGGAATGAGCAGTTCTTC; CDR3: CASSEAGGTIWNEQFF
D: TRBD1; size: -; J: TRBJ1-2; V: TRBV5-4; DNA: TGTGCCAGCAGCTTGGCACAGGGGGCACCTTATGGCTACACCTTC; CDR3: CASSLAQGAPYGYTF
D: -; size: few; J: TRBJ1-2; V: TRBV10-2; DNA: TGCGCCAGCAGTGTTGGGGTTGGCTATGGCTACACCTTC; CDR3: CASSVGVGYGYTF
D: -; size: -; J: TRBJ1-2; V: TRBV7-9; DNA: TGTGCCAGCAGCTTACCAGATTTGCGTGGCTACACCTTC; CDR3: CASSLPDLRGYTF
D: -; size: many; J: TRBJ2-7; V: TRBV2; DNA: TGTGCCAGCAGCTACGGAGAGAACTACGAGCAGTACTTC; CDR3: CASSYGENYEQYF
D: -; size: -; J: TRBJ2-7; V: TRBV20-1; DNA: TGCAGTGCTAGCCCACTAGCCTTGTCCTACGAGCAGTACTTC; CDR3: CSASPLALSYEQYF
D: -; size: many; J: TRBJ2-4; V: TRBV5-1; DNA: TGCGCCAGCAGCGTCGGCGTGACCAAAAACATTCAGTACTTC; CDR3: CASSVGVTKNIQYF
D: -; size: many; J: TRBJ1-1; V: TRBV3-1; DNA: TGTGCCAGCAGCCGGGACGGAATCACTGAAGCTTTCTTT; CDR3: CASSRDGITEAFF
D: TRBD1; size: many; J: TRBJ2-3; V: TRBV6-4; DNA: TGTGCCAGCAGTTCCGGGACAGGGGGCGGAAATACGCAGTATTTT; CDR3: CASSSGTGGGNTQYF
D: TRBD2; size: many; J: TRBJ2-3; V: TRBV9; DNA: TGTGCCAGCAGCCAAGGGGGGGCGGGGGGTAGCACAGATACGCAGTATTTT; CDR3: CASSQGGAGGSTDTQYF
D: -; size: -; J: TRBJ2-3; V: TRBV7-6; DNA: TGTGCCAGCAGCCACAGTCCCCTAGCGAGCACAGATACGCAGTATTTT; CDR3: CASSHSPLASTDTQYF
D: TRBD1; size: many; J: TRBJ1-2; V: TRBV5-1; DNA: TGCGCCAGCAGCTTGGAAGGGGGCGTTTCTAACTATGGCTACACCTTC; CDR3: CASSLEGGVSNYGYTF